This T cell receptor beta chain is from a study of OX40 agonist ivuxolimab in advanced cancers. Background on the study: The mean age was around 56 years, ranging from about 20 to 79, with more than 70% of participants male. Prior anti-PD-1, anti-PD-L1 or anti-CTLA-4 therapy did not bar entry, and about 38% had some. One patient with hepatocellular carcinoma and two with cutaneous melanoma, three in all, had partial responses.

Assay: immunoSEQ multiplex PCR; the TCRdb copy retains only in-frame clones and omits some. The data contain 96,000 or so clones, roughly four fifths of them singletons. This CDR3 is 14 amino acids long. Germline assignment: CDR1 SNHLY and CDR2 FYNNEI. V lost 5 bases, J lost 0 bases, and 4 bases stayed unmatched. The source material was CD4+ or CD8+ T cells sorted from blood, sampled in a trial of the OX40 agonist ivuxolimab. The clonotype comes from an adult with an advanced solid tumor such as melanoma, head and neck, liver or kidney cancer. The J gene is TRBJ2-7, the V gene TRBV2; the match to TRBD1 covers 7 bases. The CDR3 DNA sequence: TGTGCCAGCAGTAAACAGGGGACCTCCTACGAGCAGTACTTC. Its protein is CASSKQGTSYEQYF. The whole variable domain, remainder taken from reference TRBV2 and TRBJ2-7, is EPEVTQTPSHQVTQMGQEVILRCVPISNHLYFYWYRQILGQKVEFLVSFYNNEISEKSEIFDDQFSVERPDGSNFTLKIRSTKLEDSAMYFCASSKQGTSYEQYFGPGTRLTVT.